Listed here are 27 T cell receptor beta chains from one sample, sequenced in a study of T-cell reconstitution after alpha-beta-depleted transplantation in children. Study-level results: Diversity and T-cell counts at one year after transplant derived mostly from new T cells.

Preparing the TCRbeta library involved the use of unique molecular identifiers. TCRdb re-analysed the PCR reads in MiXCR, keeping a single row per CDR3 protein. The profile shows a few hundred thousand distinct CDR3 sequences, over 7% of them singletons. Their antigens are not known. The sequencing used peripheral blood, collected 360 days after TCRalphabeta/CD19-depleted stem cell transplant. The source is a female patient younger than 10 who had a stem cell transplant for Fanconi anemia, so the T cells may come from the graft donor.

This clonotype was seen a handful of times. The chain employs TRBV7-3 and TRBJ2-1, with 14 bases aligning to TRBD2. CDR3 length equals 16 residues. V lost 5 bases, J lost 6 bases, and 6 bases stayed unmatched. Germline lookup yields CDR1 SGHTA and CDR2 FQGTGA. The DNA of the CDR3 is TGTGCCAGCAGCGCCGCGGGACTAGCGGGAGCCAATGAGCAGTTCTTC. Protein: CASSAAGLAGANEQFF. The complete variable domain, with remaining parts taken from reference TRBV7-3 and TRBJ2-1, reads GAGVSQTPSNKVTEKGKYVELRCDPISGHTALYWYRQSLGQGPEFLIYFQGTGAADDSGLPNDRFFAVRPEGSVSTLKIQRTERGDSAVYLCASSAAGLAGANEQFFGPGTRLTVL.

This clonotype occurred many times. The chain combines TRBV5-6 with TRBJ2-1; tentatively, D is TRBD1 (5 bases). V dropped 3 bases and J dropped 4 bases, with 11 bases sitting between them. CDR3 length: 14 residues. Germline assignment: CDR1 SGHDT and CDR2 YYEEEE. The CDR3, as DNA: TGTGCCAGCAGCTGGGGCGTGGGATACAATGAGCAGTTCTTC. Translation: CASSWGVGYNEQFF.

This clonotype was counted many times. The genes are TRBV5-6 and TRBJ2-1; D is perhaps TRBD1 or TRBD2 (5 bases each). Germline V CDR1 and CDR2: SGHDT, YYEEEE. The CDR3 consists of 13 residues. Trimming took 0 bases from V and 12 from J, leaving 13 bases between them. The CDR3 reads CASSLAGSGRQFF. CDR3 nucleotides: TGTGCCAGCAGCTTGGCAGGGTCGGGAAGGCAGTTCTTC.

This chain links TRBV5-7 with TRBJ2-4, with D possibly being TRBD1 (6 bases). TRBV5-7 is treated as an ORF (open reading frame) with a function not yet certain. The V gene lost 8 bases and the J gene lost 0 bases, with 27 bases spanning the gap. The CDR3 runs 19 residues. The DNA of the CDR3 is TGTGCCAGATATTTGACCCCGAGCGATCAGGGGCTAGCCAAAAACATTCAGTACTTC. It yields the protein CARYLTPSDQGLAKNIQYF.

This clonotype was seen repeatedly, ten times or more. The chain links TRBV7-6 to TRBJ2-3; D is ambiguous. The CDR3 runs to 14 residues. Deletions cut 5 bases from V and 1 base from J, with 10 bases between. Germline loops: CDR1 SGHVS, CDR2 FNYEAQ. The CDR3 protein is CASSAPGRTDTQYF. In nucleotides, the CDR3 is TGTGCCAGCAGCGCCCCCGGGCGCACAGATACGCAGTATTTT.

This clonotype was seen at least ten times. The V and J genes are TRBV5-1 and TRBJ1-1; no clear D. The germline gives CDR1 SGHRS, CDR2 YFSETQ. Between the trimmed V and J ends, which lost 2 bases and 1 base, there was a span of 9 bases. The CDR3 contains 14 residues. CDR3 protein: CASSFYSSNTEAFF. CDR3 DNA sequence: TGCGCCAGCAGCTTCTACAGCTCGAACACTGAAGCTTTCTTT.

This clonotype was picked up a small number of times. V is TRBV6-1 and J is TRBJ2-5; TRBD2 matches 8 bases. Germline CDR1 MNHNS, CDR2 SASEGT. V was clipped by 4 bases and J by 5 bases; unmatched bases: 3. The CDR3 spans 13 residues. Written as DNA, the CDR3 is TGTGCCAGCAGTGCGGGACTAGTCGAGACCCAGTACTTC. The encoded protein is CASSAGLVETQYF.

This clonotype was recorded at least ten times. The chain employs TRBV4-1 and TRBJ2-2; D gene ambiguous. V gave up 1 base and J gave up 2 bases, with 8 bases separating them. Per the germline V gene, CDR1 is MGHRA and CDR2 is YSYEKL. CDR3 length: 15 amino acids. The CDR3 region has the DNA TGCGCCAGCAGCCAAGTCCAGCGTAACACCGGGGAGCTGTTTTTT. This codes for CASSQVQRNTGELFF.

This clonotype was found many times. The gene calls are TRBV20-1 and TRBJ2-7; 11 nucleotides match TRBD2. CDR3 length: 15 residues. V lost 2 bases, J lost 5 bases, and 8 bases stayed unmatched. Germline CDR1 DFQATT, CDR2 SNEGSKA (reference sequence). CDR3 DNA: TGCAGTGCTAGAAGAAGTGCTAGCGGGAGGAACGAGCAGTACTTC. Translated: CSARRSASGRNEQYF.

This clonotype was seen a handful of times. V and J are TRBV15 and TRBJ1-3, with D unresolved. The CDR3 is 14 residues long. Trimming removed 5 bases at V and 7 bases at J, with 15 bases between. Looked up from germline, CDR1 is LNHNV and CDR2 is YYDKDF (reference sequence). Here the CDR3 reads CATSLALTRNTIYF. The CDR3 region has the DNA TGTGCCACCAGCTTAGCTCTGACAAGGAACACCATATATTTT.

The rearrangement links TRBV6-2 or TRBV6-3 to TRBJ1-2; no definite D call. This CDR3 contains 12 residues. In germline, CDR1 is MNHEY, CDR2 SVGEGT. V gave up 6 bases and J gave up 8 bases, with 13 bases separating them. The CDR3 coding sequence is TGTGCCAGCAGCCCCTTCTTTTACGGCTACACCTTC. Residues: CASSPFFYGYTF.

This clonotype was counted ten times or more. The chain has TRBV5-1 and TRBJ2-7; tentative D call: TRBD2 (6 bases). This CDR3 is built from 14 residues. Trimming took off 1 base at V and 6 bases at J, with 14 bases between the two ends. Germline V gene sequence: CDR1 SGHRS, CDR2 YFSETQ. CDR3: CASSLTSQGSEQYF. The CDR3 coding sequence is TGCGCCAGCAGCTTGACTAGCCAGGGCTCCGAGCAGTACTTC.

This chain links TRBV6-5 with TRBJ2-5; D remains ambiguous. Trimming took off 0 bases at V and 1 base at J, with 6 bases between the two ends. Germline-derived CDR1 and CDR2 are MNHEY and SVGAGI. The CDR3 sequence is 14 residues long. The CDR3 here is CASSYSGSQETQYF. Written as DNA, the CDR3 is TGTGCCAGCAGTTACTCGGGCAGCCAAGAGACCCAGTACTTC.

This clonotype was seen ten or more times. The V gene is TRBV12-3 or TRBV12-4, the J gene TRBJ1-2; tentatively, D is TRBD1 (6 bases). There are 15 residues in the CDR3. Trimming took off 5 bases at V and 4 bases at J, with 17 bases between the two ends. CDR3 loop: CASSPSRRGLYGYTF. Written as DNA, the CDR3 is TGTGCCAGCAGTCCTTCCAGACGGGGGCTCTATGGCTACACCTTC.

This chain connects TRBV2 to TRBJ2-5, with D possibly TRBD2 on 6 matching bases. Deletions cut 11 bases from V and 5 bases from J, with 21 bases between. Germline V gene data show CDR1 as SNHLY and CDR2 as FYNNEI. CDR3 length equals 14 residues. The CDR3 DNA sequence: TGTGCCGGGGCCCTCGGGGGAGGTGGTGAGACCCAGTACTTC. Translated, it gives CAGALGGGGETQYF.

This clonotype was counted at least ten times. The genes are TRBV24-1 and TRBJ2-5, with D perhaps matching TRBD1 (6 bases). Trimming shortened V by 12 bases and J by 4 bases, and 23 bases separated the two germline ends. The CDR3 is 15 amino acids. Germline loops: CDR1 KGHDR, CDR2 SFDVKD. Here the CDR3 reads CAVAETGKGVETQYF. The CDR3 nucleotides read TGTGCCGTAGCAGAAACAGGGAAAGGGGTAGAGACCCAGTACTTC.

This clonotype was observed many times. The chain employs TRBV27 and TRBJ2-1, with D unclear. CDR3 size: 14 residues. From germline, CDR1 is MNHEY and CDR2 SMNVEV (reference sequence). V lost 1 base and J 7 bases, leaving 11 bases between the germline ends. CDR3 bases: TGTGCCAGCAGTTTATACCTCCTAGGTAATGAGCAGTTCTTC. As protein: CASSLYLLGNEQFF.

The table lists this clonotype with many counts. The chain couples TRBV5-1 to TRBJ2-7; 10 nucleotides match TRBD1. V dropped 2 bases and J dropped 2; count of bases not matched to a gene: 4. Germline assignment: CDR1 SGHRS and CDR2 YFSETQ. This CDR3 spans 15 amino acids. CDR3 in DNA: TGCGCCAGCAGCTTCGGGACAGGGGCTACCTACGAGCAGTACTTC. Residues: CASSFGTGATYEQYF.

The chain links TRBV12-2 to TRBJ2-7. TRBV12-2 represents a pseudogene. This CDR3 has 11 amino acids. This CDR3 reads CASRSQYEQYF. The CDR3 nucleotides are TGTGCAAGTCGCTCCCAGTACGAGCAGTACTTC.

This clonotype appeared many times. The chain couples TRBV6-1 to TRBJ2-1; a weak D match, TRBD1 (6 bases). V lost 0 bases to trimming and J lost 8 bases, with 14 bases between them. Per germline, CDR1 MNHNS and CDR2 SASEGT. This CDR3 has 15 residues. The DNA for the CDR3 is TGTGCCAGCAGTGAAGCGTTAGCAGGGGTCGATGAGCAGTTCTTC. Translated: CASSEALAGVDEQFF.

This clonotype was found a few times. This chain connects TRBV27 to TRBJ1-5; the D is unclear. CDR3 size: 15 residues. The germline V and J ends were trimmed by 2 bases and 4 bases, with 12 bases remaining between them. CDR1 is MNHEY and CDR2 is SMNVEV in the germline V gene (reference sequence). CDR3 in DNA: TGTGCCAGCAGTTTAAGGTGGCAAGAGAATCAGCCCCAGCATTTT. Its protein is CASSLRWQENQPQHF.

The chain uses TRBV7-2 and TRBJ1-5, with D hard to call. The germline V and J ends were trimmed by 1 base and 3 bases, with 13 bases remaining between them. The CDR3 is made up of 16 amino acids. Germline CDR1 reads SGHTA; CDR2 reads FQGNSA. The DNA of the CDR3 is TGTGCCAGCAGCTTAGTGTTAGTCAGCCCCAATCAGCCCCAGCATTTT. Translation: CASSLVLVSPNQPQHF.

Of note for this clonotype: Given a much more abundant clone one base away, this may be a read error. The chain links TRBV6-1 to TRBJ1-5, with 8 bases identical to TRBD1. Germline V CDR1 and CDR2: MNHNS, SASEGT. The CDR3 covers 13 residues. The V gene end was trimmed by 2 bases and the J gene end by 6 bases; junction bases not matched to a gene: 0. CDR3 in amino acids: CASSEQGAQPQHF. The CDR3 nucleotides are TGTGCCAGCAGTGAACAGGGGGCTCAGCCCCAGCATTTT.

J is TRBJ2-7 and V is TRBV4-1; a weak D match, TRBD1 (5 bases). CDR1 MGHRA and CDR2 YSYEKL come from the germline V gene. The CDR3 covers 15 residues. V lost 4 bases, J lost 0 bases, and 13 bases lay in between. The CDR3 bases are TGCGCCAGCAGCCCCCGGGTTCAGGGCTCCTACGAGCAGTACTTC. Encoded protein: CASSPRVQGSYEQYF.

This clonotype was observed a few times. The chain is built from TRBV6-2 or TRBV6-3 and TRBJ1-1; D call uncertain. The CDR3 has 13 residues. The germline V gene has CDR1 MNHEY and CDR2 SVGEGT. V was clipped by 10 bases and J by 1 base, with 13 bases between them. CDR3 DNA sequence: TGTGCCACTCAGATGACGAGGAACACTGAAGCTTTCTTT. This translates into CATQMTRNTEAFF.

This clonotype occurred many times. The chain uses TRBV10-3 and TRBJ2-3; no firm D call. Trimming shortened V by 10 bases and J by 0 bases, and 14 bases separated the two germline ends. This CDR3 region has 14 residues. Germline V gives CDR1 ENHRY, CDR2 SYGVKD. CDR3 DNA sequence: TGTGCCACCCTGACGTCCTCTAGCACAGATACGCAGTATTTT. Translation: CATLTSSSTDTQYF.

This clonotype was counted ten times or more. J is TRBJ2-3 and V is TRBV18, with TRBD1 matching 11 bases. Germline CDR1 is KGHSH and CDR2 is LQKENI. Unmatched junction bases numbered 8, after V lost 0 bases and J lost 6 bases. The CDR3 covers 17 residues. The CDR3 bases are TGTGCCAGCTCACCACCCTTTGGACAGGGGGCCGGCGATACGCAGTATTTT. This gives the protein CASSPPFGQGAGDTQYF.